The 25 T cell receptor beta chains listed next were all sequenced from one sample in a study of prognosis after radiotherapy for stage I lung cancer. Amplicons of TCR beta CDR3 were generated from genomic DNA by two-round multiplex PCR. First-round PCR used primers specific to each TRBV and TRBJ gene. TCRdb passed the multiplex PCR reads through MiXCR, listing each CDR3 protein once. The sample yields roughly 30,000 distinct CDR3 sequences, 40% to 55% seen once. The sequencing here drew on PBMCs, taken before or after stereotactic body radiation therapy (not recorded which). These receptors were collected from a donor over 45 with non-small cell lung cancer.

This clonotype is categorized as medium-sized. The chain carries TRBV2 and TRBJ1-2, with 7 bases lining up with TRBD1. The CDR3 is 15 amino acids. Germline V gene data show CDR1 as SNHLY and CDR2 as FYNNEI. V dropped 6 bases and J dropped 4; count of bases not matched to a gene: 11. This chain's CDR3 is CASSPTGEASYGYTF. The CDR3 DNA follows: TGTGCCAGCAGCCCTACAGGGGAAGCAAGCTATGGCTACACCTTC.

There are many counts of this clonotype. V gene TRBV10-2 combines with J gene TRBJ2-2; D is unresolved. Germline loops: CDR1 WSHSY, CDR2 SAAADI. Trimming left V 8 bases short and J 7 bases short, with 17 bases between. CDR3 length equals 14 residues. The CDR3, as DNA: TGCGCCAGCCGAAATCTAAACGCTTTCGGGGAGCTGTTTTTT. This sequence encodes CASRNLNAFGELFF.

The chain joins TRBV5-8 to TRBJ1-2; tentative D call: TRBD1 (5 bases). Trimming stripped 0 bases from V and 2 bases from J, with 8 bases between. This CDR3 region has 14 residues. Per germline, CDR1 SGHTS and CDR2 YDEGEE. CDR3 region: CASSLGGANYGYTF. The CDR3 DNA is TGTGCCAGCAGCTTGGGTGGGGCAAACTATGGCTACACCTTC.

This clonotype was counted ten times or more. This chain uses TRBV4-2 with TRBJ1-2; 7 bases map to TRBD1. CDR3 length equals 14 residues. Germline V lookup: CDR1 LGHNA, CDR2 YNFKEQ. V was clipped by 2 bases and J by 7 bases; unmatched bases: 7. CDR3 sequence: CASSQNNRGSGYTF. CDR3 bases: TGTGCCAGCAGCCAAAACAACAGGGGTTCTGGCTACACCTTC.

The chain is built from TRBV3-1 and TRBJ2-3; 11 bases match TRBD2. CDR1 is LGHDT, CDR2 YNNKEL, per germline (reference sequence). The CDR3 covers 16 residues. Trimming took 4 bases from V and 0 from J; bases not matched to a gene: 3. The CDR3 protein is CASSPRLAGSTDTQYF. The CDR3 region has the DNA TGTGCCAGCAGCCCCCGACTAGCGGGGAGCACAGATACGCAGTATTTT.

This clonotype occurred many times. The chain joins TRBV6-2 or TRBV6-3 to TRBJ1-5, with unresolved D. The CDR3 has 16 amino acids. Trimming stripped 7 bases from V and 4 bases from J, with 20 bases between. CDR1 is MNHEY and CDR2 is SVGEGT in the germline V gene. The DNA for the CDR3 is TGTGCCAGCACACTCGCCCCCGTGGGAGGTAATCAGCCCCAGCATTTT. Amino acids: CASTLAPVGGNQPQHF.

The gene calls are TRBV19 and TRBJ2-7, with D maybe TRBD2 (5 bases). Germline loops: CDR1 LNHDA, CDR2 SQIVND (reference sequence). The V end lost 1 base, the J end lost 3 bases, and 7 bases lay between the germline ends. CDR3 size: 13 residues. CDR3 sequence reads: CASSIGRGYEQYF. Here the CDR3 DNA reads TGTGCCAGTAGTATAGGACGGGGCTACGAGCAGTACTTC.

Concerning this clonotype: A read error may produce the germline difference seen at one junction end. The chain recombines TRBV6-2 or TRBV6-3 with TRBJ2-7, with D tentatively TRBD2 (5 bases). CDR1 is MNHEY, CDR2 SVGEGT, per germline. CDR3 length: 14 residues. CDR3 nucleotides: TGTGCCAGCATTCCCTCGAGGGCGAACTACGATCAGTACTTC. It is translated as CASIPSRANYDQYF.

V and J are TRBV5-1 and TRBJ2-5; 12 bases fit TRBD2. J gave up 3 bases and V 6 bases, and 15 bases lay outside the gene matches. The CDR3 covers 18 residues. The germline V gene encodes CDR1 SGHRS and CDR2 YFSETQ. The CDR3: CASIPVNLAGGGEETQYF. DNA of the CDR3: TGCGCCAGCATCCCTGTGAATCTAGCGGGAGGGGGAGAAGAGACCCAGTACTTC.

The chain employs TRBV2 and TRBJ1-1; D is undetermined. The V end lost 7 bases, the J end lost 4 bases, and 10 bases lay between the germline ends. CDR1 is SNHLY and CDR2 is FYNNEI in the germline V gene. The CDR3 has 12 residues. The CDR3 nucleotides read TGTGCCAGCAACCCACCGGGCACTGAAGCTTTCTTT. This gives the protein CASNPPGTEAFF.

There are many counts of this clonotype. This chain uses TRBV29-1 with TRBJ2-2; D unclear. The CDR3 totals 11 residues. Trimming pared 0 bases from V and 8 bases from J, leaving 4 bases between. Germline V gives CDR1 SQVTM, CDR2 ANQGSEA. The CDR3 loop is CSVEDAGELFF. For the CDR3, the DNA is TGCAGCGTTGAAGATGCGGGGGAGCTGTTTTTT.

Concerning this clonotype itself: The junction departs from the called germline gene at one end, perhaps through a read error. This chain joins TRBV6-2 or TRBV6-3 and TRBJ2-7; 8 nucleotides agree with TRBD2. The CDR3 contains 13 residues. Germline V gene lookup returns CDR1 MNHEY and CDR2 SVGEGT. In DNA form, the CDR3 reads TGTGCCAACACCCCAGCGGGAGCGGGCGAGCAGCACTTC. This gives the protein CANTPAGAGEQHF.

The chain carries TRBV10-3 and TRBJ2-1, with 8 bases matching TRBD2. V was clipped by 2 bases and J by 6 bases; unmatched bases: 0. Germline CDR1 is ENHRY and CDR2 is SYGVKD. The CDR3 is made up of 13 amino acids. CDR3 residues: CAISEAGGNEQFF. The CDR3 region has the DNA TGTGCCATCAGTGAGGCGGGGGGCAATGAGCAGTTCTTC.

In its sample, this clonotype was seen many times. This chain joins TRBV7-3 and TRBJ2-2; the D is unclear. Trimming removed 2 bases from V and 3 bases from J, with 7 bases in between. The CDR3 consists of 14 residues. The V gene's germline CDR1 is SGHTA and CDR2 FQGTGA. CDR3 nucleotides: TGTGCCAGCAGCTTACAGTTGGACACCGGGGAGCTGTTTTTT. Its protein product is CASSLQLDTGELFF.

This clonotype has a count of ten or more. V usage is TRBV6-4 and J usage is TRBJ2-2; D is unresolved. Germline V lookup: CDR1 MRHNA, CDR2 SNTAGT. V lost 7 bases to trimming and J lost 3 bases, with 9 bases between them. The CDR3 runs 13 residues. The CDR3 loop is CASKGSDTGELFF. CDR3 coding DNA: TGTGCCAGCAAGGGCTCAGACACCGGGGAGCTGTTTTTT.

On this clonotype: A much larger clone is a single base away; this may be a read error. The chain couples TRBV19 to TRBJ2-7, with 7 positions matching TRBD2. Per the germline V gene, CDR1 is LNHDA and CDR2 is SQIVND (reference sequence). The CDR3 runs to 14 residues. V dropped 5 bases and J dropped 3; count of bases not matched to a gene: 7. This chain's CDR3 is CASSLGSGYYEQYF. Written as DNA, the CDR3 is TGTGCCAGTAGTCTGGGTAGCGGGTACTACGAGCAGTACTTC.

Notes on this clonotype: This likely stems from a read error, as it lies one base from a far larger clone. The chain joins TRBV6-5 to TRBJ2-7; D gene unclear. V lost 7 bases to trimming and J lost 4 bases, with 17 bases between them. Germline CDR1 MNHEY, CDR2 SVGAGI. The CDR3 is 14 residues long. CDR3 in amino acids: CASTWVGASYEQYF. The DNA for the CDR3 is TGTGCCAGCACTTGGGTCGGTGCTTCTTACGAGCAGTACTTC.

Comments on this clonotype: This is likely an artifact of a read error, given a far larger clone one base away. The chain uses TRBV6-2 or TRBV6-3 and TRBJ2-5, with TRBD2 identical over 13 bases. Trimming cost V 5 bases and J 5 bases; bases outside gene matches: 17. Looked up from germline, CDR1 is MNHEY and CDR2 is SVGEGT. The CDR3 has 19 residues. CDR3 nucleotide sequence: TGTGCCAGCAGTCCCCCACCGGGACTAGCGGGATTGAATGCGGAGACCCAGTACTTC. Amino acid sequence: CASSPPPGLAGLNAETQYF.

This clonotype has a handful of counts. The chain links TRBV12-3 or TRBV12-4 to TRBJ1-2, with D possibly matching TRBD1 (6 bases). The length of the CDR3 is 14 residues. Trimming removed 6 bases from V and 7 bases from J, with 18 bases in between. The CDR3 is CASRGHIEFGGYTF. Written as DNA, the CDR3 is TGTGCCAGCAGGGGACATATCGAGTTTGGTGGCTACACCTTC.

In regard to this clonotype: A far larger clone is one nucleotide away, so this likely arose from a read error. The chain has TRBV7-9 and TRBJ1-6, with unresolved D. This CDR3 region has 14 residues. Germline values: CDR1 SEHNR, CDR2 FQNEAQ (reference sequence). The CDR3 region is CASSFGQQNSHLHF. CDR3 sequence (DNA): TGTGCCAGCAGCTTCGGGCAGCAGAATTCACACCTCCACTTT.

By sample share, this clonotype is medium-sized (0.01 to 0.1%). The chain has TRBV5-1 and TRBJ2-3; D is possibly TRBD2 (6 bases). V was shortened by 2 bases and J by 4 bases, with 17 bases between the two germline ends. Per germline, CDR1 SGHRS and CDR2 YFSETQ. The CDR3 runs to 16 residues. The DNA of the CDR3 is TGCGCCAGCAGCTTAGGGACGGGAGTGGGCGCAGATACGCAGTATTTT. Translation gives CASSLGTGVGADTQYF.

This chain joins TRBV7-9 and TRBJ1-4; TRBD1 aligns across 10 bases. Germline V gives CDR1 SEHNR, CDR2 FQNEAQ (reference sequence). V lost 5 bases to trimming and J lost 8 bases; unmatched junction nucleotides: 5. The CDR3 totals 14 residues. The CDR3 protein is CASSPRTGGEKLFF. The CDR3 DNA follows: TGTGCCAGCAGCCCCCGGACAGGGGGAGAAAAACTGTTTTTT.

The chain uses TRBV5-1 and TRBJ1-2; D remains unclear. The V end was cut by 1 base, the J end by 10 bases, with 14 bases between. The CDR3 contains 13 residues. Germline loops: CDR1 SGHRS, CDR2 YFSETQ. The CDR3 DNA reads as TGCGCCAGCAGCTTGACGGGGAACTATTTCTACACCTTC. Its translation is CASSLTGNYFYTF.

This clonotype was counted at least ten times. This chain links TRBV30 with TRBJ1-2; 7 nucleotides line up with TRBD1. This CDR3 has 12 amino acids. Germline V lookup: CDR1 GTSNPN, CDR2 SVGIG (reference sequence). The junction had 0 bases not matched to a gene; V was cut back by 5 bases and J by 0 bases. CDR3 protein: CAWGQANYGYTF. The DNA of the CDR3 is TGTGCCTGGGGACAGGCTAACTATGGCTACACCTTC.

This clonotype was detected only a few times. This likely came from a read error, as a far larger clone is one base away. CDR3 region: CASSRGWTGSVYEQYF. The CDR3 DNA follows: TGTGCCAGCAGTCGTGGCTGGACAGGGTCTGTCTACGAGCAGTACTTC. V gene TRBV6-4 combines with J gene TRBJ2-7, with 8 bases identical to TRBD1. The CDR3 has 16 amino acids. The germline CDR1 and CDR2 sequences are MRHNA and SNTAGT. J gave up 3 bases and V 5 bases, and 12 bases lay outside the gene matches.